Presented here are 5 T cell receptor beta chains from one specimen sequenced in a study of T cell responses to AZD1222 COVID-19 vaccine. Using immunoSEQ multiplex PCR, the repertoire was profiled, and TCRdb retains in-frame clones only, with some absent. The table shows some 150,000 clones, with approximately 90% occurring only once. The sample was peripheral blood, taken on day 0 of MenACWY control vaccination. The receptors were gathered from an adult in good health.

The chain carries TRBV6-2 or TRBV6-3 and TRBJ2-7, with 9 bases matching TRBD1. The CDR3 has 16 residues. Per the germline V gene, CDR1 is MNHEY and CDR2 is SVGEGT. V trimming: 5 bases; J trimming: 1 base; junction bases outside the gene matches: 9. The CDR3 nucleotides are TGTGCCAGCAGTCGACATAGACAGGGGGAATCCTACGAGCAGTACTTC. It specifies CASSRHRQGESYEQYF.

The V and J genes are TRBV30 and TRBJ2-3, with no clear D. Germline CDR1 reads GTSNPN; CDR2 reads SVGIG (reference sequence). CDR3 length: 13 residues. With 0 bases removed from V and 7 bases from J, the gap between germline ends came to 11 bases. CDR3 protein: CAWSVAATYTQYF. Written as DNA, the CDR3 is TGTGCCTGGAGTGTTGCGGCGACCTATACGCAGTATTTT.

The V call is TRBV7-9, the J call TRBJ1-1; TRBD1 agrees at 7 bases. The CDR3 consists of 14 residues. After removal of 3 bases from V and 1 base from J, the junction contained 2 bases not matched to a gene. In germline, CDR1 is SEHNR, CDR2 FQNEAQ (reference sequence). In DNA, the CDR3 is TGTGCCAGCAGCTTCCAGGGGGGGAACACTGAAGCTTTCTTT. Translation gives CASSFQGGNTEAFF. Full variable domain (missing parts from reference TRBV7-9 and TRBJ1-1): DTGVSQNPRHKITKRGQNVTFRCDPISEHNRLYWYRQTLGQGPEFLTYFQNEAQLEKSRLLSDRFSAERPKGSFSTLEIQRTEQGDSAMYLCASSFQGGNTEAFFGQGTRLTVV.

CDR3 DNA: TGTGCCAGCATCCACTCCCAGGGGGACACTGAAGCTTTCTTT. This translates into CASIHSQGDTEAFF. This chain links TRBV6-5 with TRBJ1-1, with TRBD1 matching 7 bases. Trimming at V came to 7 bases and at J to 3 bases, leaving 8 bases not matched to a gene. This CDR3 has 14 amino acids. Germline-derived CDR1 and CDR2 are MNHEY and SVGAGI.

This chain joins TRBV12-3 or TRBV12-4 and TRBJ1-4; no definite D call. This CDR3 region has 13 residues. V was trimmed by 5 bases and J by 3 bases, leaving 7 bases between them. CDR3 region: CASSPVSNEKLFF. CDR3 DNA: TGTGCCAGCAGTCCCGTATCTAATGAAAAACTGTTTTTT.